Each of the 31 T cell receptor beta chains below was sequenced from the same sample in a study of blood T cell repertoires in COVID-19. Repertoires were generated with immunoSEQ multiplex PCR, while TCRdb's copy carries only in-frame clones and drops some. The table includes approximately 210,000 clones, approximately 80% detected once. Sequencing used peripheral blood. Receptors originate from an elderly woman with COVID-19, enrolled during active disease.

This clone was seen a single time. The chain combines TRBV7-7 with TRBJ2-5; 8 bases fit TRBD1. In germline, CDR1 is SSHAT, CDR2 FNYEAQ (reference sequence). The CDR3 is 14 amino acids. The junction had 6 bases not matched to a gene; V was cut back by 5 bases and J by 4 bases. The CDR3 is CASSGTGVAETQYF. DNA of the CDR3: TGTGCCAGCAGCGGGACAGGAGTCGCAGAGACCCAGTACTTC.

DNA of the CDR3: TGCGCCAGCAGCGAGACTAGCCCCACAGATACGCAGTATTTT. Translating it yields CASSETSPTDTQYF. The chain has TRBV5-1 and TRBJ2-3; 7 bases are shared with TRBD2. V gave up 4 bases and J gave up 2 bases; unmatched junction bases: 4. The CDR3 runs 14 residues. Looked up from germline, CDR1 is SGHRS and CDR2 is YFSETQ.

The chain has TRBV7-9 and TRBJ2-5; TRBD1 might be the D (6 bases). With 5 bases removed from V and 4 bases from J, the gap between germline ends came to 17 bases. The germline gives CDR1 SEHNR, CDR2 FQNEAQ (reference sequence). The CDR3 runs to 15 residues. The CDR3 region is CASSQMTGGRETQYF. In DNA form, the CDR3 reads TGTGCCAGCAGCCAAATGACAGGCGGAAGAGAGACCCAGTACTTC. Looking up the rest from reference TRBV7-9 and TRBJ2-5 gives the full variable domain: DTGVSQNPRHKITKRGQNVTFRCDPISEHNRLYWYRQTLGQGPEFLTYFQNEAQLEKSRLLSDRFSAERPKGSFSTLEIQRTEQGDSAMYLCASSQMTGGRETQYFGPGTRLLVL.

This clone was recorded a few times. This same CDR3 is encoded by further DNA sequences in the sample. The V and J genes are TRBV5-1 and TRBJ1-5; D is ambiguous. The V end was cut by 0 bases, the J end by 4 bases, with 5 bases between. CDR3 length: 13 amino acids. Germline V gene sequence: CDR1 SGHRS, CDR2 YFSETQ. CDR3 sequence: CASSLEQNQPQHF. CDR3 nucleotides: TGCGCCAGCAGCTTGGAACAGAATCAGCCCCAGCATTTT.

This clone appeared once. This chain links TRBV6-1 with TRBJ1-1; unclear D gene. The CDR3 has 14 amino acids. Germline V gene data show CDR1 as MNHNS and CDR2 as SASEGT. Trimming removed 3 bases from V and 2 bases from J, with 10 bases in between. The CDR3 nucleotides read TGTGCCAGCAGTGATAAGTCAGAAAACACTGAAGCTTTCTTT. This codes for CASSDKSENTEAFF.

V is TRBV5-4 and J is TRBJ1-3; no firm D call. Trimming took off 2 bases at V and 6 bases at J, with 3 bases between the two ends. The CDR3 contains 11 residues. The germline V gene has CDR1 SGHNT and CDR2 YYREEE (reference sequence). CDR3 residues: CASSFKNTIYF. CDR3 in DNA: TGTGCCAGCAGCTTTAAAAACACCATATATTTT.

The J gene is TRBJ2-3, the V gene TRBV9, with TRBD1 matching 8 bases. The CDR3 has 15 residues. The germline V gene encodes CDR1 SGDLS and CDR2 YYNGEE. V lost 0 bases to trimming and J lost 5 bases; unmatched junction nucleotides: 5. The CDR3 nucleotides read TGTGCCAGCAGCGTAGGGGCAGGGGGCGGAGATACGCAGTATTTT. Its translation is CASSVGAGGGDTQYF. The whole variable domain, remainder taken from reference TRBV9 and TRBJ2-3, is DSGVTQTPKHLITATGQRVTLRCSPRSGDLSVYWYQQSLDQGLQFLIQYYNGEERAKGNILERFSAQQFPDLHSELNLSSLELGDSALYFCASSVGAGGGDTQYFGPGTRLTVL.

The chain has TRBV18 and TRBJ2-7; a possible D gene is TRBD1 (6 bases). Germline CDR1 is KGHSH and CDR2 is LQKENI. V was cut by 6 bases and J by 4 bases, with 13 bases left in between. The CDR3 has 13 residues. DNA for the CDR3: TGTGCCAGCTCGCGAGAACAGGGTTACGAGCAGTACTTC. It specifies CASSREQGYEQYF.

The rearrangement links TRBV7-2 to TRBJ2-1; TRBD2 is a possible D gene (5 bases). V gave up 2 bases and J gave up 9 bases, with 11 bases separating them. There are 13 residues in the CDR3. CDR1 and CDR2 from the germline V gene are SGHTA and FQGNSA. The DNA of the CDR3 is TGTGCCAGCAGCTTATTTGCGGGCGCTGAGCAGTTCTTC. It translates to CASSLFAGAEQFF.

The rearrangement uses TRBV7-2 and TRBJ2-3; 11 positions match TRBD2. J was trimmed by 1 base and V by 0 bases; bases with no gene match: 12. The germline V gene encodes CDR1 SGHTA and CDR2 FQGNSA. The CDR3 length is 20 residues. This chain's CDR3 is CASSLAPPSTSGGRTDTQYF. In DNA form, the CDR3 reads TGTGCCAGCAGCTTAGCCCCCCCCTCAACTAGCGGGGGACGCACAGATACGCAGTATTTT.

The chain carries TRBV13 and TRBJ2-2, with 10 bases aligning to TRBD1. Germline CDR1 and CDR2: PRHDT and FYEKMQ (reference sequence). The junction had 6 bases not matched to a gene; V was cut back by 5 bases and J by 3 bases. The CDR3 consists of 16 residues. CDR3 nucleotide sequence: TGTGCCAGCAGCCGCCTGGGACAGGGGTACACCGGGGAGCTGTTTTTT. Its translation: CASSRLGQGYTGELFF.

The chain recombines TRBV28 with TRBJ2-5, with 8 bases identical to TRBD2. The V and J ends lost 2 bases and 2 bases, in that order; junction bases with no gene match: 4. The CDR3 contains 15 residues. Germline V gives CDR1 MDHEN, CDR2 SYDVKM. The CDR3 loop is CASSLPAGAQETQYF. CDR3 nucleotides: TGTGCCAGCAGTTTACCAGCGGGGGCGCAAGAGACCCAGTACTTC.

The J gene is TRBJ1-2, the V gene TRBV19; no firm D call. The CDR3 has 14 residues. Deletions cut 5 bases from V and 4 bases from J, with 14 bases between. CDR1 is LNHDA and CDR2 is SQIVND in the germline V gene (reference sequence). CDR3 DNA sequence: TGTGCCAGTAGTCCAGACCGGGATACCTATGGCTACACCTTC. Protein sequence: CASSPDRDTYGYTF.

This chain links TRBV10-2 with TRBJ1-4; 11 bases line up with TRBD1. Germline V gene sequence: CDR1 WSHSY, CDR2 SAAADI. This CDR3 has 14 residues. V gave up 6 bases and J gave up 5 bases; unmatched junction bases: 2. CDR3: CASSGQGANEKLFF. CDR3 nucleotide sequence: TGCGCCAGCAGCGGACAGGGGGCGAATGAAAAACTGTTTTTT.

V is TRBV30 and J is TRBJ1-6; D unresolved. This CDR3 spans 13 amino acids. From germline, CDR1 is GTSNPN and CDR2 SVGIG (reference sequence). Trimming removed 1 base at V and 14 bases at J, with 15 bases between. CDR3 in amino acids: CAWSETKLFTLHF. The CDR3 DNA follows: TGTGCCTGGAGTGAAACTAAGCTCTTCACCCTCCACTTT.

This chain connects TRBV5-4 to TRBJ2-3, with a tentative D call TRBD2 (6 bases). The CDR3 is made up of 15 amino acids. From germline, CDR1 is SGHNT and CDR2 YYREEE (reference sequence). V gave up 4 bases and J gave up 1 base, with 13 bases separating them. The CDR3 is CASSRSGGGTDTQYF. The CDR3 nucleotides are TGTGCCAGCAGCCGCTCGGGCGGGGGCACAGATACGCAGTATTTT.

The chain employs TRBV5-1 and TRBJ2-7; 10 positions agree with TRBD1. This CDR3 has 16 amino acids. Germline-derived CDR1 and CDR2 are SGHRS and YFSETQ. V shed 4 bases and J 3 bases; nucleotides not matched to a gene: 10. The CDR3 protein is CASSAGGTGVLYEQYF. DNA of the CDR3: TGCGCCAGCAGCGCCGGTGGGACAGGGGTCCTCTACGAGCAGTACTTC. Full variable domain (rest looked up from reference TRBV5-1 and TRBJ2-7): KAGVTQTPRYLIKTRGQQVTLSCSPISGHRSVSWYQQTPGQGLQFLFEYFSETQRNKGNFPGRFSGRQFSNSRSEMNVSTLELGDSALYLCASSAGGTGVLYEQYFGPGTRLTVT.

This clone was picked up one time. The chain has TRBV21-1 and TRBJ1-4; the table's D call TRBD1 went unverified against the DNA. TRBV21-1 corresponds to a pseudogene. The CDR3 length is 15 residues. Here the CDR3 DNA reads TGTGCCAGCAGCAAAAAAAGGGGTATAGATGAAAAACTGTTTTTT. Residues: CASSKKRGIDEKLFF.

This clone was seen a handful of times. V usage is TRBV2 and J usage is TRBJ2-3; TRBD1 agrees at 8 bases. Germline V gene lookup returns CDR1 SNHLY and CDR2 FYNNEI. With 8 bases clipped from V and 4 bases from J, the junction kept 8 bases outside the gene matches. The CDR3 contains 14 residues. The CDR3 DNA is TGTGCCAGCGGTGGACAGGGCGACGCAGATACGCAGTATTTT. As protein: CASGGQGDADTQYF. Combining the CDR3 with reference TRBV2 and TRBJ2-3 gives the whole variable domain EPEVTQTPSHQVTQMGQEVILRCVPISNHLYFYWYRQILGQKVEFLVSFYNNEISEKSEIFDDQFSVERPDGSNFTLKIRSTKLEDSAMYFCASGGQGDADTQYFGPGTRLTVL.

The genes are TRBV28 and TRBJ1-4, with 11 positions matching TRBD1. The length of the CDR3 is 14 residues. Losses at the gene ends were 10 bases for V and 7 bases for J; bases not matched to a gene: 8. Germline CDR1 and CDR2: MDHEN and SYDVKM. The CDR3 sequence: CATLSGTGGEKLFF. As DNA, the CDR3 is TGTGCCACCCTGTCCGGGACAGGGGGTGAAAAACTGTTTTTT.

The J gene is TRBJ2-7, the V gene TRBV7-2; 15 bases map to TRBD2. After removal of 5 bases from V and 1 base from J, the junction contained 9 bases not matched to a gene. Germline assignment: CDR1 SGHTA and CDR2 FQGNSA. The CDR3 loop spans 18 amino acids. The CDR3 DNA reads as TGTGCCAGCAGCGTAGTCGGTGGGACTAGCGGGGGGTCCTACGAGCAGTACTTC. Residues: CASSVVGGTSGGSYEQYF.

The CDR3 nucleotides are TGTGCCAGCAGCTTTGGCAGGGGAGAGACCCAGTACTTC. Protein product: CASSFGRGETQYF. This chain uses TRBV11-3 with TRBJ2-5; D possibly corresponds to TRBD1 (6 bases). The V and J ends lost 3 bases and 4 bases respectively, with 9 bases between them. CDR1 SGHNT and CDR2 YENEEA come from the germline V gene. This CDR3 has 13 residues.

The J gene is TRBJ1-5, the V gene TRBV24-1, with D tentatively TRBD1 (5 bases). Per germline, CDR1 KGHDR and CDR2 SFDVKD. The CDR3 runs 15 residues. Trimming pared 9 bases from V and 7 bases from J, leaving 21 bases between. The chain's CDR3 is CATRPGRNDEQPQHF. For the CDR3, the DNA is TGTGCCACCCGACCAGGGAGGAACGACGAACAGCCCCAGCATTTT.

The chain is built from TRBV5-1 and TRBJ2-7; unclear D gene. The CDR3 is made up of 13 amino acids. Trimming left V 1 base short and J 0 bases short, with 5 bases between. CDR1 and CDR2 (germline): SGHRS, YFSETQ. The CDR3 nucleotides are TGCGCCAGCAGCTTGAGCGCCTCCTACGAGCAGTACTTC. Protein: CASSLSASYEQYF.

The chain carries TRBV18 and TRBJ1-4; 8 nucleotides agree with TRBD1. Germline assignment: CDR1 KGHSH and CDR2 LQKENI. CDR3 length equals 16 residues. The V and J ends lost 4 bases and 4 bases, in that order; junction bases with no gene match: 8. The CDR3 sequence: CASSRSGTGVNEKLFF. The CDR3 DNA is TGTGCCAGCTCACGATCCGGGACAGGAGTTAATGAAAAACTGTTTTTT.

The V gene is TRBV28, the J gene TRBJ2-7; 9 bases are shared with TRBD1. V shed 2 bases, J shed 3 bases, and the junction held 8 bases outside the gene matches. Germline CDR1 and CDR2: MDHEN and SYDVKM. This CDR3 has 16 residues. The CDR3 here is CASSLMTTGGNYEQYF. CDR3 bases: TGTGCCAGCAGTTTAATGACGACAGGGGGAAACTACGAGCAGTACTTC.

The chain carries TRBV10-3 and TRBJ1-1, with D hard to call. The CDR3 sequence is 11 residues long. Germline V gives CDR1 ENHRY, CDR2 SYGVKD. V dropped 9 bases and J dropped 5 bases, with 10 bases sitting between them. The CDR3 region is CAIGRETEAFF. The CDR3 DNA is TGTGCCATTGGCCGGGAGACTGAAGCTTTCTTT.

V is TRBV7-3 and J is TRBJ2-3; D is possibly TRBD1 (5 bases). Germline CDR1 reads SGHTA; CDR2 reads FQGTGA. The CDR3 is 14 amino acids. Deletions cut 2 bases from V and 4 bases from J, with 10 bases between. CDR3 DNA sequence: TGTGCCAGCAGCTTACTTGCAGGGTCAGATACGCAGTATTTT. This translates into CASSLLAGSDTQYF.

This chain links TRBV27 with TRBJ2-7, with a weak D call TRBD2 (6 bases). V was clipped by 3 bases and J by 3 bases, with 12 bases between them. This CDR3 is built from 14 residues. Germline V CDR1 and CDR2: MNHEY, SMNVEV (reference sequence). CDR3 sequence reads: CASSLGGSHYEQYF. The CDR3 nucleotides are TGTGCCAGCAGTTTGGGAGGCAGCCACTACGAGCAGTACTTC.

The chain links TRBV5-1 to TRBJ1-3; 11 bases are shared with TRBD1. The junction had 4 bases not matched to a gene; V was cut back by 3 bases and J by 2 bases. The germline V gene encodes CDR1 SGHRS and CDR2 YFSETQ. This CDR3 contains 16 residues. The CDR3 DNA sequence: TGCGCCAGCAGCTACGGACAGGGGGCGCCTGGAAACACCATATATTTT. The encoded protein is CASSYGQGAPGNTIYF.

The gene calls are TRBV30 and TRBJ2-2; D uncertain. From germline, CDR1 is GTSNPN and CDR2 SVGIG (reference sequence). Between the trimmed V and J ends, which lost 4 bases and 1 base, there was a span of 7 bases. This CDR3 contains 13 residues. Here the CDR3 DNA reads TGTGCCTGGACCTACGGGAACACCGGGGAGCTGTTTTTT. As protein: CAWTYGNTGELFF. The whole variable domain, remainder taken from reference TRBV30 and TRBJ2-2, is SQTIHQWPATLVQPVGSPLSLECTVEGTSNPNLYWYRQAAGRGLQLLFYSVGIGQISSEVPQNLSASRPQDRQFILSSKKLLLSDSGFYLCAWTYGNTGELFFGEGSRLTVL.